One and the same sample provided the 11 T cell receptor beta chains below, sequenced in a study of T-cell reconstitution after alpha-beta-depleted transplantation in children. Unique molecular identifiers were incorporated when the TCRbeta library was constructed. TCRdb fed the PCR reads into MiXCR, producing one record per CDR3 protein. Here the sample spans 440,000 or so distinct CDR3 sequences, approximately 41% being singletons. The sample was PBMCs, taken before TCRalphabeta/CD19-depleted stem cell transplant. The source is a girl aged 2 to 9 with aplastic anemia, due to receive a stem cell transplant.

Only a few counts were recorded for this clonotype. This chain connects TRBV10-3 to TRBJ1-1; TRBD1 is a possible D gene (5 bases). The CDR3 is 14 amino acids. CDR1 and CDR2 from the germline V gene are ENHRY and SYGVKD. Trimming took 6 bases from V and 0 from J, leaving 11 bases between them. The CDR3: CAIREDILNTEAFF. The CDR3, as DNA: TGTGCCATCAGGGAGGACATTCTGAACACTGAAGCTTTCTTT.

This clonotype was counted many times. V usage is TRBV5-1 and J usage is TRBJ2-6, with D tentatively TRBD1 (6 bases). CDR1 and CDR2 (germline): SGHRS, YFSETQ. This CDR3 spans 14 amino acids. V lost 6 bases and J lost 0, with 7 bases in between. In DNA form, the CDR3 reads TGCGCCAGCACCAGGGGCTCTGGGGCCAACGTCCTGACTTTC. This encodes CASTRGSGANVLTF.

The CDR3 region has the DNA TGCAGCGTAGAGGCTCTAGCCAAAAACATTCAGTACTTC. Its translation is CSVEALAKNIQYF. This chain links TRBV29-1 with TRBJ2-4; D is undetermined. V lost 6 bases and J 0 bases, leaving 9 bases between the germline ends. Germline V lookup: CDR1 SQVTM, CDR2 ANQGSEA. The CDR3 totals 13 residues.

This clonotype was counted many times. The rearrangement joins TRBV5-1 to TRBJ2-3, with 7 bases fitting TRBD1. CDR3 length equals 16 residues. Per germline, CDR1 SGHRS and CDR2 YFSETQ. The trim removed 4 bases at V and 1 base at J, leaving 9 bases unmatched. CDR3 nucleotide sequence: TGCGCCAGCAGCCCGTACAGGGGCGTTGGCACAGATACGCAGTATTTT. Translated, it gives CASSPYRGVGTDTQYF.

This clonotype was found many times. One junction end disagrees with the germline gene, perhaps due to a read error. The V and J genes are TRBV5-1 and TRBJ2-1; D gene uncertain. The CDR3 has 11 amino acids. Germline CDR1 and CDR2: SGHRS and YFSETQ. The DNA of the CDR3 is TGTGCCAGCAGCCTCCACAATGAGCAGTTCTTC. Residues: CASSLHNEQFF.

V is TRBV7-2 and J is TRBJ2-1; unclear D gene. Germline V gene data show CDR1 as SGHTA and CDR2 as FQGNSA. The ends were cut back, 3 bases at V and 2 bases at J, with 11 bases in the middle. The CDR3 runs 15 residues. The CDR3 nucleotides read TGTGCCAGCAGCTTGGTGGGGTACGCCTACAATGAGCAGTTCTTC. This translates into CASSLVGYAYNEQFF.

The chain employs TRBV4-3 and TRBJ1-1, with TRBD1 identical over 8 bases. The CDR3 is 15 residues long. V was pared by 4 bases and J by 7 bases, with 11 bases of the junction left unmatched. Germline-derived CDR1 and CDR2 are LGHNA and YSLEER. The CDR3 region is CASSRTGTGRLEAFF. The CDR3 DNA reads TGCGCCAGCAGCCGGACCGGGACAGGACGACTTGAAGCTTTCTTT.

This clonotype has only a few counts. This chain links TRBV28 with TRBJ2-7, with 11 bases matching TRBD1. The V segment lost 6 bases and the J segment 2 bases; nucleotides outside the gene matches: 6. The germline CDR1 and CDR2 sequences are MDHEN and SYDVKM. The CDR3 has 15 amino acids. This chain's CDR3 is CASRGDRGGTYEQYF. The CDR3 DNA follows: TGTGCCAGCAGGGGGGACAGGGGGGGTACCTACGAGCAGTACTTC.

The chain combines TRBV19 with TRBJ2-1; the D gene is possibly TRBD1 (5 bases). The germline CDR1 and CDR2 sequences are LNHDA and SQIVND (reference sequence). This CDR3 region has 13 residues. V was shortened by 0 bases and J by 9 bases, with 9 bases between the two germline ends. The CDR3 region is CASSIDRAGEQFF. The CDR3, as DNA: TGTGCCAGTAGTATAGACAGGGCCGGTGAGCAGTTCTTC.

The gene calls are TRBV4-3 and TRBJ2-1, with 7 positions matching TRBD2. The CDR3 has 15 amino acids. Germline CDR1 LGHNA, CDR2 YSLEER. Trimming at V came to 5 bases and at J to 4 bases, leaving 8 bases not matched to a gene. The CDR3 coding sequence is TGCGCCAGCAGCACAATAACTAGCGCGTACAATGAGCAGTTCTTC. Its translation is CASSTITSAYNEQFF.

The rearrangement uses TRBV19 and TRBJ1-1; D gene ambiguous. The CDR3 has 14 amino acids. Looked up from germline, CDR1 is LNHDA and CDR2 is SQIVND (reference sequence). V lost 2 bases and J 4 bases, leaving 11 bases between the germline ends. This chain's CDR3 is CASSIHRLGTEAFF. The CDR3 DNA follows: TGTGCCAGTAGTATACACAGACTGGGCACTGAAGCTTTCTTT. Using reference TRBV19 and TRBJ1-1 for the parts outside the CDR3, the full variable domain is DGGITQSPKYLFRKEGQNVTLSCEQNLNHDAMYWYRQDPGQGLRLIYYSQIVNDFQKGDIAEGYSVSREKKESFPLTVTSAQKNPTAFYLCASSIHRLGTEAFFGQGTRLTVV.